This passage covers 17 T cell receptor beta chains from one sample sequenced in a study of cytomegalovirus exposure and HLA in healthy donors. The PCR ran on 60 Vbeta and 13 Jbeta primers. The method was immunoSEQ multiplex PCR; TCRdb's version includes in-frame clones alone and lacks a portion of them. The sample contains around 150,000 clones, roughly 83% of which appear only once. The sample taken for sequencing was PBMCs. Source of these receptors: a middle-aged man in good health and CMV-seropositive.

Note on this clone: An end of the junction does not agree with germline; a read error may underlie this. The chain uses TRBV7-9 and TRBJ2-1; 12 nucleotides match TRBD1. The length of the CDR3 is 11 residues. Looked up from germline, CDR1 is SEHNR and CDR2 is FQNEAQ (reference sequence). The CDR3 coding sequence is TGTGCCAGCAGCCCGGGACAGGGGGCAGTCTTC. The encoded protein is CASSPGQGAVF.

The gene calls are TRBV7-9 and TRBJ2-1; 8 nucleotides match TRBD1. Germline V gives CDR1 SEHNR, CDR2 FQNEAQ (reference sequence). V was clipped by 5 bases and J by 2 bases; unmatched bases: 5. The CDR3 runs 15 residues. The CDR3, as DNA: TGTGCCAGCAGCCCGGGACAGGTAGCCTACAATGAGCAGTTCTTC. Residues: CASSPGQVAYNEQFF.

This chain connects TRBV4-1 to TRBJ2-3; D is possibly TRBD2 (5 bases). CDR1 MGHRA and CDR2 YSYEKL come from the germline V gene. V lost 1 base and J lost 0, with 11 bases in between. The CDR3 spans 16 residues. CDR3 DNA sequence: TGCGCCAGCAGCCAAGCGGAGCGGTCTAGCACAGATACGCAGTATTTT. Residues: CASSQAERSSTDTQYF.

In regard to this clone: Within the sample, other DNA sequences also encode this same CDR3. The V and J genes are TRBV7-9 and TRBJ1-1; D gene ambiguous. In germline, CDR1 is SEHNR, CDR2 FQNEAQ (reference sequence). The CDR3 extends over 16 amino acids. The germline V and J ends were trimmed by 2 bases and 4 bases, with 17 bases remaining between them. CDR3 sequence reads: CASSLLGSGVVTEAFF. The CDR3 coding sequence is TGTGCCAGCAGCTTACTGGGGTCGGGAGTAGTCACTGAAGCTTTCTTT.

The CDR3 region is CASSQGVRLAGNNEQFF. The CDR3 coding sequence is TGCGCCAGCAGCCAAGGGGTGAGACTAGCGGGCAACAATGAGCAGTTCTTC. J is TRBJ2-1 and V is TRBV4-3; 10 bases agree with TRBD2. Germline trimming cut 1 base from V and 5 bases from J; bases unmatched to any gene: 8. The CDR3 spans 17 residues. Germline CDR1 is LGHNA and CDR2 is YSLEER.

This clone was found once. The V call is TRBV7-3, the J call TRBJ2-3; D may be TRBD1 (5 bases). CDR1 and CDR2 (germline): SGHTA, FQGTGA. The CDR3 is 15 amino acids. The V end lost 6 bases, the J end lost 0 bases, and 13 bases lay between the germline ends. The CDR3 loop is CASSIGASSTDTQYF. CDR3 nucleotide sequence: TGTGCCAGCAGTATAGGGGCATCTAGCACAGATACGCAGTATTTT.

The rearrangement joins TRBV5-1 to TRBJ2-2; no clear D. V dropped 4 bases and J dropped 5 bases, with 12 bases sitting between them. The germline V gene encodes CDR1 SGHRS and CDR2 YFSETQ. The CDR3 runs 14 residues. The CDR3 loop reads CASSRNEVTGELFF. The CDR3 DNA follows: TGCGCCAGCAGCCGGAACGAGGTTACCGGGGAGCTGTTTTTT.

V usage is TRBV27 and J usage is TRBJ2-2; D is perhaps TRBD1 (6 bases). The CDR3 covers 13 residues. The V gene lost 1 base and the J gene lost 6 bases, with 6 bases spanning the gap. From germline, CDR1 is MNHEY and CDR2 SMNVEV (reference sequence). CDR3 bases: TGTGCCAGCAGTTTATACAGGGCCGGGGAGCTGTTTTTT. This translates into CASSLYRAGELFF.

The table lists this clone with a count of one. This rearrangement joins TRBV6-1 to TRBJ2-7, with 11 nucleotides matching TRBD1. J was trimmed by 9 bases and V by 5 bases; bases with no gene match: 9. Looked up from germline, CDR1 is MNHNS and CDR2 is SASEGT. CDR3 size: 14 residues. The CDR3 DNA is TGTGCCAGCAGTAACCCGGGACAGGGGGTTTGGCAGTACTTC. The encoded protein is CASSNPGQGVWQYF.

This clone was picked up one time. The chain couples TRBV6-1 to TRBJ2-7; TRBD1 matches 7 bases. This CDR3 region has 13 residues. CDR1 and CDR2 from the germline V gene are MNHNS and SASEGT. The CDR3 reads CATSGQYSYEQYF. The CDR3 nucleotides read TGTGCTACCTCGGGACAGTATTCCTACGAGCAGTACTTC.

This chain joins TRBV15 and TRBJ2-7, with TRBD2 identical over 8 bases. The germline V gene has CDR1 LNHNV and CDR2 YYDKDF (reference sequence). V was pared by 0 bases and J by 6 bases, with 10 bases of the junction left unmatched. The CDR3 is made up of 16 amino acids. The CDR3 bases are TGTGCCACCAGCAGAGACCGGGGGGGTAGAGGGTTCGAGCAGTACTTC. Protein sequence: CATSRDRGGRGFEQYF.

The chain links TRBV6-6 to TRBJ2-7; tentative D call: TRBD2 (7 bases). The CDR3 has 14 amino acids. The ends were cut back, 4 bases at V and 6 bases at J, with 16 bases in the middle. Germline loops: CDR1 MNHNY, CDR2 SVGAGI (reference sequence). CDR3: CASSFPGGLGEQYF. CDR3 bases: TGTGCCAGCAGTTTCCCCGGGGGGCTGGGCGAGCAGTACTTC.

The CDR3: CASPLDRGMFYEQYF. CDR3 nucleotide sequence: TGTGCCAGCCCCCTTGACAGGGGGATGTTCTACGAGCAGTACTTC. V usage is TRBV2 and J usage is TRBJ2-7; 9 bases align to TRBD1. CDR3 length: 15 amino acids. The V segment lost 8 bases and the J segment 3 bases; nucleotides outside the gene matches: 11. CDR1 and CDR2 from the germline V gene are SNHLY and FYNNEI.

The chain links TRBV30 to TRBJ1-3; the D gene is possibly TRBD1 (5 bases). Trimming stripped 4 bases from V and 4 bases from J, with 17 bases between. Germline V lookup: CDR1 GTSNPN, CDR2 SVGIG (reference sequence). The CDR3 consists of 15 residues. CDR3 residues: CAWNNDGAGGNTIYF. The CDR3 coding sequence is TGTGCCTGGAACAACGATGGGGCGGGGGGAAACACCATATATTTT.

The chain uses TRBV18 and TRBJ1-1; 11 bases align to TRBD1. V gave up 4 bases and J gave up 5 bases; unmatched junction bases: 12. The CDR3 runs to 17 residues. CDR1 is KGHSH and CDR2 is LQKENI in the germline V gene. Here the CDR3 reads CASSRGRTGGLVTEAFF. The CDR3 bases are TGTGCCAGCTCACGCGGACGGACAGGGGGCCTAGTAACTGAAGCTTTCTTT.

The chain carries TRBV7-9 and TRBJ1-3; TRBD1 agrees at 7 bases. The CDR3 is 14 residues long. CDR1 and CDR2 (germline): SEHNR, FQNEAQ (reference sequence). J lost 4 bases, V lost 5 bases, and 5 bases had no gene match. CDR3 nucleotides: TGTGCCAGCAGCCTGGGACAGCAAGGAAACACCATATATTTT. Protein product: CASSLGQQGNTIYF.

This clone was recorded once. The rearrangement joins TRBV9 to TRBJ2-4; D perhaps matches TRBD1 (5 bases). Germline CDR1 SGDLS, CDR2 YYNGEE. The CDR3 is 13 amino acids. The V gene lost 3 bases and the J gene lost 6 bases, with 10 bases spanning the gap. The CDR3 sequence: CASSAGQLNIQYF. CDR3 nucleotides: TGTGCCAGCAGCGCCGGACAATTAAACATTCAGTACTTC.